The source of this TCR beta chain is a study of CD8 T cells in Susac syndrome. The CDR3 is 11 amino acids. J was trimmed by 6 bases and V by 8 bases; bases with no gene match: 3. Germline lookup yields CDR1 ENHRY and CDR2 SYGVKD. Random hexamers were used to reverse transcribe roughly 0.5 to 1 ug of RNA. Each CDR3 protein is one row after TCRdb ran MiXCR on the immunoSEQ multiplex PCR reads. The sample lists approximately 190,000 distinct CDR3 sequences, about 93% occurring once. TCR beta sequencing was performed on blood CD8+ and CD4+ T cells. This rearrangement joins TRBV10-3 to TRBJ2-7; 8 bases agree with TRBD1. Sequencing input: CD4+ T cells from PBMCs. This TCR was recovered from a human donor in good health. For the CDR3, the DNA is TGTGCCATCTCAGGGGGCGCCGAGCAGTACGTC. Translation gives CAISGGAEQYV.